Here is one T cell receptor (beta chain) with its context. Antigen unknown. Produced via immunoSEQ multiplex PCR; TCRdb's table is partial and in-frame only. The table has about 2 million clones, around 96% seen once. CDR1 GTSNPN and CDR2 SVGIG come from the germline V gene (reference sequence). The CDR3 is made up of 16 amino acids. After removal of 5 bases from V and 4 bases from J, the junction contained 15 bases not matched to a gene. Naive CD8 cells were CD45RO-negative, positively selected for CCR7, excluding terminally differentiated effector memory CD45RA+ cells. The healthy adult donors were HIV-negative and reported no recent acute infections or vaccinations. This sample is part of a study of shared clonotypes between healthy human individuals. The study, taken as a whole, reports: A few donors held around 5% of naive CD4 clonotypes in common. In this cohort, only blood was sampled, and tissue repertoires likely differ. Only a few donors were included, so the genetic and exposure-history diversity represented was limited.

The source of this sequence is a man between 18 and 35 years old in good health. The V gene is TRBV30, the J gene TRBJ2-3; 7 bases align to TRBD1. The sample consisted of naive CD8+ T cells sorted from blood. The CDR3: CAWAKPGHRGADTQYF. CDR3 DNA: TGTGCCTGGGCAAAACCGGGACACAGGGGAGCAGATACGCAGTATTTT.